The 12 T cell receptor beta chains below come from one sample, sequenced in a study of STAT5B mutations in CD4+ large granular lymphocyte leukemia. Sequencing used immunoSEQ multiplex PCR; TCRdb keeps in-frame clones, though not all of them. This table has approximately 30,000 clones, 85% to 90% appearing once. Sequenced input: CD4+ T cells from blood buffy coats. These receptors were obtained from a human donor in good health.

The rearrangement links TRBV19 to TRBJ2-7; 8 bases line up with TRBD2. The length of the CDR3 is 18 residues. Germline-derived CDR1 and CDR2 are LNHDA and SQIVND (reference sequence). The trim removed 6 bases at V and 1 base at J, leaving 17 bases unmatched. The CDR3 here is CASSMFNGLERGSYEQYF. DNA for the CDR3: TGTGCCAGTAGCATGTTTAATGGTCTGGAGCGGGGGTCCTACGAGCAGTACTTC.

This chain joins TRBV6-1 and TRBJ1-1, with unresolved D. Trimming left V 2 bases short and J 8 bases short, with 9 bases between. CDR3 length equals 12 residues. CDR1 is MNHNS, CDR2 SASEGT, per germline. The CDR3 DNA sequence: TGTGCCAGCAGTGAACCGGCAAGAGAAGCTTTCTTT. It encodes CASSEPAREAFF.

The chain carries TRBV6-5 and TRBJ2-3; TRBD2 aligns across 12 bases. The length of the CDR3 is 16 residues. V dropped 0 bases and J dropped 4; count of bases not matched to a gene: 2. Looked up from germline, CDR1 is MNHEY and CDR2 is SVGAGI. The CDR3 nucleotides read TGTGCCAGCAGTTACTCGGGACTAGCGGGCCCAGATACGCAGTATTTT. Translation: CASSYSGLAGPDTQYF.

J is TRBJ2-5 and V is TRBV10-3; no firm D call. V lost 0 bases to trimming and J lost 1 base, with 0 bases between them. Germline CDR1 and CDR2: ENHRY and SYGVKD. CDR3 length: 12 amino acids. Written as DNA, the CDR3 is TGTGCCATCAGTGAGTCCCAAGAGACCCAGTACTTC. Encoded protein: CAISESQETQYF.

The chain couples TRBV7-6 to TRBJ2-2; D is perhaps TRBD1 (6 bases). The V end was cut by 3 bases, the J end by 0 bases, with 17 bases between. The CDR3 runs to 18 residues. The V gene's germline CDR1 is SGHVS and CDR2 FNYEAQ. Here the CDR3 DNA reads TGTGCCAGCAGCTTCGACAGGAGGAAGATGGCGAACACCGGGGAGCTGTTTTTT. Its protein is CASSFDRRKMANTGELFF.

The DNA for the CDR3 is TGTGCCAGCAGTCCACCAGGGGGCAGCCTACGGGGAGAGCAGTACTTC. Translation gives CASSPPGGSLRGEQYF. J is TRBJ2-7 and V is TRBV6-6; the match to TRBD1 covers 8 bases. V shed 5 bases and J 7 bases; nucleotides not matched to a gene: 16. Germline-derived CDR1 and CDR2 are MNHNY and SVGAGI (reference sequence). The CDR3 loop spans 16 amino acids.

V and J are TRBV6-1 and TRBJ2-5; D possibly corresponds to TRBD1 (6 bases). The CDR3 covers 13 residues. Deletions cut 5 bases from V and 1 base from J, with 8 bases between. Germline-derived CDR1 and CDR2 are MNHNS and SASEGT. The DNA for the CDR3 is TGTGCCAGCAGTAAACAGGGCCAAGAGACCCAGTACTTC. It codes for CASSKQGQETQYF.

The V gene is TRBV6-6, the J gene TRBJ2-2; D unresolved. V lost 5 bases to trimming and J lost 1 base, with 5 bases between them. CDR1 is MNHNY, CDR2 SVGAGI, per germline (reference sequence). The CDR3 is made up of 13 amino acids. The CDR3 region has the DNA TGTGCCAGCAGTCCTCAGAACACCGGGGAGCTGTTTTTT. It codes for CASSPQNTGELFF.

The CDR3 here is CASSPGTGAAYNEQFF. The CDR3 DNA sequence: TGTGCCAGCAGCCCGGGGACAGGGGCAGCCTACAATGAGCAGTTCTTC. This chain joins TRBV7-9 and TRBJ2-1, with TRBD1 matching over 10 bases. J was trimmed by 2 bases and V by 5 bases; bases with no gene match: 6. The germline gives CDR1 SEHNR, CDR2 FQNEAQ (reference sequence). The CDR3 contains 16 residues.

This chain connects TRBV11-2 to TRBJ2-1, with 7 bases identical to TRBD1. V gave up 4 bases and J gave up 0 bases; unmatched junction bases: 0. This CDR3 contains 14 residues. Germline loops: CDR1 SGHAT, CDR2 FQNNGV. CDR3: CASSSGGSYNEQFF. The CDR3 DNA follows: TGTGCCAGCAGCTCAGGGGGCTCCTACAATGAGCAGTTCTTC. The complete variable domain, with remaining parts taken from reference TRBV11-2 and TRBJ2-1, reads EAGVAQSPRYKIIEKRQSVAFWCNPISGHATLYWYQQILGQGPKLLIQFQNNGVVDDSQLPKDRFSAERLKGVDSTLKIQPAKLEDSAVYLCASSSGGSYNEQFFGPGTRLTVL.

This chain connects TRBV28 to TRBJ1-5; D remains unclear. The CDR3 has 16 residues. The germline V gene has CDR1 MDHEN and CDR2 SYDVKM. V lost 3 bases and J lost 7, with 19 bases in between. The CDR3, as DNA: TGTGCCAGCAGTTTGGTTTGGTCCGGAGGCCCCCAGCCCCAGCATTTT. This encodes CASSLVWSGGPQPQHF.

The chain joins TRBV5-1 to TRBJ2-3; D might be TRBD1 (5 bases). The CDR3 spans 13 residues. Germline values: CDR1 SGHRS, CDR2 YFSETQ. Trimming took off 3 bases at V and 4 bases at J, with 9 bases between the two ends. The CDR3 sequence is CASSWGGADTQYF. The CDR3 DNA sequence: TGCGCCAGCAGCTGGGGCGGCGCAGATACGCAGTATTTT. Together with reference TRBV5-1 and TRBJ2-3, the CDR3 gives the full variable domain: KAGVTQTPRYLIKTRGQQVTLSCSPISGHRSVSWYQQTPGQGLQFLFEYFSETQRNKGNFPGRFSGRQFSNSRSEMNVSTLELGDSALYLCASSWGGADTQYFGPGTRLTVL.